The T cell receptor (beta chain) described here comes from a study of shared clonotypes between healthy human individuals. Replicate PCRs from sorted subsets contained 200 ng DNA, which is roughly 30,000 T cell genomes. Data came from immunoSEQ multiplex PCR; TCRdb stores just in-frame clones and leaves some out. Of 2 million to 2.5 million clones in the sample, around 95% are singletons; the top ten hold more than 0.1%. Study outcomes and limitations: In this cohort, only blood was sampled, and tissue repertoires likely differ. Among the subsets, naive ones generally showed larger estimated richness than memory ones.

None of the donors, who were healthy HIV-negative adults, had recently had acute infections or vaccinations. The CDR3 spans 14 residues. J gave up 3 bases and V 2 bases, and 3 bases lay outside the gene matches. Germline V gene lookup returns CDR1 SGHNT and CDR2 YYREEE (reference sequence). With respect to this clone: Its specificity is not known. Other DNA sequences in this sample translate to the same CDR3.

The chain uses TRBV5-4 and TRBJ2-5; 8 nucleotides agree with TRBD2. This receptor was taken from a man between 18 and 29 years old in good health. Sequencing input: naive CD4+ T cells sorted from blood. The sample's subset: CD45RA+ positively selected. CDR3 in amino acids: CASSLVGREETQYF. The CDR3 DNA reads TGTGCCAGCAGCTTAGTCGGGAGGGAAGAGACCCAGTACTTC.